This T cell receptor (beta chain) was sequenced in a study of Ad26.COV2.S vaccination and SARS-CoV-2 variants. About the study: Once, or twice with 56 days between doses, Ad26.COV2.S was given intramuscularly. Broader study findings: Spike-specific CD8+ and CD4+ T cell responses reportedly showed substantial breadth after vaccination.

A note on this clone: Antigen specificity is unknown.

Treatment meaning: some 20 received Ad26.COV2.S at low or high dose, single or two shots; about 5 received placebo; per-sample allocation not given. Specimens were obtained on day 63 following the first vaccine or placebo injection. Boston provided a donor who was an adult aged 18-55 years. The vaccine delivered Wuhan-strain SARS-CoV-2 spike through an Ad26 vector. Clones were sequenced by immunoSEQ multiplex PCR, and TCRdb holds only the in-frame ones, with some missing. The table includes about 350,000 clones, about 85% detected once. The CDR3 loop spans 17 amino acids. V was pared by 7 bases and J by 1 base, with 17 bases between. Germline V lookup: CDR1 LNHDA, CDR2 SQIVND (reference sequence).

Sample: peripheral blood, taken in a trial of Ad26.COV2.S vaccine versus placebo. The source of this sequence is a person between 18 and 60 years old who received the Ad26.COV2.S COVID-19 vaccine or a placebo. J is TRBJ2-6 and V is TRBV19, with D hard to call. The CDR3 spells CASTPGPTSSGANVLTF. The CDR3 bases are TGTGCCAGTACCCCCGGGCCCACCTCATCTGGGGCCAACGTCCTGACTTTC.